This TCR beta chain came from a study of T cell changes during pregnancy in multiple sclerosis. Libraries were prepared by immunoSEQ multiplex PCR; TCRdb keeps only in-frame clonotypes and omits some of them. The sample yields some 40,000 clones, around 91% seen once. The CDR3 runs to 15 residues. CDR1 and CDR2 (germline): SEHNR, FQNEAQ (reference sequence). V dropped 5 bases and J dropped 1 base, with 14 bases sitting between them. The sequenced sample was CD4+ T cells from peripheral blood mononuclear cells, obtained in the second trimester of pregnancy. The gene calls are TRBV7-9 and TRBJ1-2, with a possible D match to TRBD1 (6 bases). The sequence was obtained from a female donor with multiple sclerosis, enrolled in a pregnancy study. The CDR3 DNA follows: TGTGCCAGCAGCCCAGGACAGAACCTTAACTATGGCTACACCTTC. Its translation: CASSPGQNLNYGYTF.